This T cell receptor beta chain was captured in a study of cytomegalovirus exposure and HLA in healthy donors. Study-level results: Several V segments, TRBV6-2 and TRBV6-3 among them, could not be told apart and were dropped.

CDR1 is MDHEN and CDR2 is SYDVKM in the germline V gene. J gave up 3 bases and V 10 bases, and 6 bases lay outside the gene matches. CDR3 length equals 13 residues. PCR employed 60 Vbeta and 13 Jbeta primers. Using immunoSEQ multiplex PCR, the repertoire was profiled, and TCRdb retains in-frame clones only, with some absent. Of 200,000 to 250,000 clones in the sample, 75% to 90% were seen once. In regard to this clone: As yet, its antigen is unknown.

The TCR originated in a boy aged 2 to 9 in good health and CMV-seronegative. The sequencing sample was made of PBMCs. The rearrangement uses TRBV28 and TRBJ2-5, with TRBD1 matching 9 bases. The CDR3 sequence: CATETGGEETQYF. In nucleotides, the CDR3 is TGTGCCACCGAGACAGGGGGGGAAGAGACCCAGTACTTC.